A selection of T cell receptor beta chains follows, all from one sample in a study of post-analysis software for immune sequencing data. TCRdb itself ran the PCR reads through MiXCR, one entry per CDR3 protein. The data hold about 760,000 distinct CDR3 sequences, with roughly 27% observed a single time. The sequenced sample consisted of blood. These receptors all stem from a girl between 5 and 17 years old with multiple sclerosis. The CDR3 runs from the conserved cysteine through the conserved F or W. The D gene is left open where the match is weak. Clone size, where shown, is once, few, many, or a class for clones that have expanded.

j_call d_call clone_size v_call cdr3_nt cdr3_aa
TRBJ2-7 - - TRBV11-1 TGTGCCAGCAGCTTAACAGGGATAAGAGACCAGTACTTC CASSLTGIRDQYF
TRBJ2-1 - - TRBV10-3 TGTGCCATCAGTGGGGAGGGACAGGTAACGTTCTTC CAISGEGQVTFF
TRBJ2-1 - - TRBV20-1 TGCAGTGCCAAAGGGTGGGAAAACACGGGATTTTACAATGAGCAGTTCTTC CSAKGWENTGFYNEQFF
TRBJ1-2 - - TRBV10-3 TGTGCCACCTTAGAAAGGGGCGGCTACACCTTC CATLERGGYTF
TRBJ1-5 - - TRBV5-1 TGCGCCAGCAGCGCAGGGGTTGGGAGCAATCAGCCCCAGCATTTT CASSAGVGSNQPQHF
TRBJ1-1 - - TRBV5-1 TGCGCCAGCAGCCTGACAGAACACACTGAAGCTTTCTTT CASSLTEHTEAFF
TRBJ2-5 - few TRBV7-9 TGTGCCAGCAGCCCATACTCTGTAGAGACCCAGTACTTC CASSPYSVETQYF
TRBJ2-7 - few TRBV5-1 TGCGCCAGCAGTTCCAACGGTCTCGAGCAGTACTTC CASSSNGLEQYF
TRBJ1-2 - few TRBV6-1 TGTGCCAGCAGTCCTTACGACAGCGACTATGGCTACACCTTC CASSPYDSDYGYTF
TRBJ2-6 TRBD1 few TRBV25-1 TGTGCCAGCAGTGAAACACAGGGGGCTGGAGGGGCCAACGTCCTGACTTTC CASSETQGAGGANVLTF
TRBJ1-5 - few TRBV4-3 TGCGCCAGCAGCCAAGGGGCAGGTGGGGGCGATCAGCCCCAGCATTTT CASSQGAGGGDQPQHF
TRBJ2-3 TRBD2 few TRBV7-2 TGTGCCAGCAGCTTAAGCGGGATCCGCACAGATACGCAGTATTTT CASSLSGIRTDTQYF
TRBJ2-3 - once TRBV12-3/TRBV12-4 TGTGCCAGCAGGACACCCAGCACAGATACGCAGTATTTT CASRTPSTDTQYF
TRBJ1-1 - - TRBV5-1 TGCGCCAGCAGCCCGGGGGCGGTGAACACTGAAGCTTTCTTT CASSPGAVNTEAFF
TRBJ1-5 - - TRBV10-2 TGCGCCAGCAGTGAAGAGGGCAGGGCCCCACAGCCCCAGCATTTT CASSEEGRAPQPQHF
TRBJ2-3 TRBD1 - TRBV12-3/TRBV12-4 TGTGCCAGCAGCCCCGGGACAGGGGCGTCGGATACGCAGTATTTT CASSPGTGASDTQYF
TRBJ2-4 TRBD2 - TRBV10-3 TGTGCCATCAGTGAGCGGACTGGCGGGGGTCTAGCCAAAAACATTCAGTACTTC CAISERTGGGLAKNIQYF
TRBJ2-5 - - TRBV14 TGTGCCAGCAGCCTCCCACGGAGGGGCCAAGAGACCCAGTACTTC CASSLPRRGQETQYF
TRBJ1-1 TRBD1 few TRBV15 TGTGCCACCAAAAGGGGACAGACGAACACTGAAGCTTTCTTT CATKRGQTNTEAFF
TRBJ2-7 - - TRBV5-1 TGCGCCAGCAGCTCCGGGACACCCCCCTACGAGCAGTACTTC CASSSGTPPYEQYF
TRBJ2-1 - - TRBV6-2/TRBV6-3 TGTGCCAGCGACCCAGGGACGTGGGTCTACAATGAGCAGTTCTTC CASDPGTWVYNEQFF
TRBJ1-5 TRBD1 once TRBV20-1 TGCAGTGCTCGTGTTGGACAGGCGGGTCAGCCCCAGCATTTT CSARVGQAGQPQHF
TRBJ1-5 - - TRBV2 TGTGCCAGCAGTGTACCCAATCAGCCCCAGCATTTT CASSVPNQPQHF
TRBJ1-1 - - TRBV7-2 TGTGCCAGCAGCTCTCCTGAAGCTTTCTTT CASSSPEAFF
TRBJ1-1 TRBD1 - TRBV5-1 TGCGCCAGCAGCCCCGGACAGGGGAGGCAGAACACTGAAGCTTTCTTT CASSPGQGRQNTEAFF
TRBJ2-3 - few TRBV20-1 TGCAGTGCTACTCACCCAGATACGCAGTATTTT CSATHPDTQYF
TRBJ2-3 - - TRBV4-3 TGCGCCAGCCGTGCCCGAAGCACAGATACGCAGTATTTT CASRARSTDTQYF
TRBJ2-1 TRBD1 few TRBV12-3/TRBV12-4 TGTGCCAGCCGTCCTGACAGGGGGATGAATGAGCAGTTCTTC CASRPDRGMNEQFF
TRBJ1-6 - few TRBV20-1 TGCAGTGCTAGACGGGCTTCCGTCTTGAGGGAATCACCCCTCCACTTT CSARRASVLRESPLHF
TRBJ1-5 - - TRBV20-1 TGCAGTGCTAGAGAGGTGGGTCCCCAGCATTTT CSAREVGPQHF
TRBJ2-1 - - TRBV2 TGTGCCAGCAGGGCCGTTGCGGGTCCCTACAATGAGCAGTTCTTC CASRAVAGPYNEQFF
TRBJ2-7 - - TRBV7-2 TGTGCCAGCAGCTTAAAGGTCGGCGAGCAGTACTTC CASSLKVGEQYF
TRBJ1-5 - few TRBV7-9 TGTGCCAGCAGCTTAGCGGGGGGAGGAATGAGCGGTCAGCCCCAGCATTTT CASSLAGGGMSGQPQHF
TRBJ2-5 - few TRBV7-2 TGTGCCAGCAGCTCTTCTCGGGGGCCGGAGACCCAGTACTTC CASSSSRGPETQYF
TRBJ2-1 TRBD2 few TRBV5-1 TGCGCCAGCAGCCTCGCGGGGGGACATGAGCAGTTCTTC CASSLAGGHEQFF
TRBJ2-3 TRBD2 - TRBV29-1 TGCAGCGTTGAAGATTCGATTAGCGGGAGGGCCCCAGATACGCAGTATTTT CSVEDSISGRAPDTQYF
TRBJ2-5 TRBD2 - TRBV28 TGTGCCAGCAGTAATAGCGGGGGGCCCTCTCAAGAGACCCAGTACTTC CASSNSGGPSQETQYF